Listed here are 15 T cell receptor beta chains from one sample, sequenced in a study of blood T cell repertoires in COVID-19. Profiled with immunoSEQ multiplex PCR; TCRdb holds only in-frame clones, not every one. The profile covers over 200,000 clones, with less than 90% appearing a single time and approximately 18% taken by the ten largest. Sequencing was done on a sample of peripheral blood. The receptors here all came from a woman older than 75 with active or convalescent COVID-19.

This clone was detected only a few times. The chain joins TRBV5-6 to TRBJ2-7, with 11 bases lining up with TRBD2. The germline CDR1 and CDR2 sequences are SGHDT and YYEEEE. J gave up 0 bases and V 4 bases, and 9 bases lay outside the gene matches. The CDR3 consists of 17 residues. CDR3 region: CASSPGTSGVVSYEQYF. The CDR3 DNA reads as TGTGCCAGCAGCCCCGGGACTAGCGGAGTTGTCTCCTACGAGCAGTACTTC.

The genes are TRBV18 and TRBJ2-1; 14 nucleotides align to TRBD2. This CDR3 is 17 amino acids long. Unmatched junction bases numbered 8, after V lost 6 bases and J lost 4 bases. CDR1 is KGHSH and CDR2 is LQKENI in the germline V gene. CDR3 nucleotide sequence: TGTGCCAGCTCGATGATACGACTAGCGGGAGGGTACAATGAGCAGTTCTTC. Translating gives CASSMIRLAGGYNEQFF.

This clone has just a few counts. The chain carries TRBV19 and TRBJ2-7; 11 nucleotides match TRBD2. In germline, CDR1 is LNHDA, CDR2 SQIVND (reference sequence). The CDR3 has 14 residues. V shed 2 bases, J shed 6 bases, and the junction held 3 bases outside the gene matches. DNA of the CDR3: TGTGCCAGTAGTATACTAGCGGGAGGTACCGAGCAGTACTTC. Translated: CASSILAGGTEQYF.

In its sample, this clone was seen a few times. The rearrangement links TRBV19 to TRBJ1-2; D is ambiguous. There are 14 residues in the CDR3. With 2 bases removed from V and 2 bases from J, the gap between germline ends came to 9 bases. The germline gives CDR1 LNHDA, CDR2 SQIVND (reference sequence). The CDR3 protein is CASSISDGNYGYTF. Written as DNA, the CDR3 is TGTGCCAGTAGTATATCTGACGGGAACTATGGCTACACCTTC.

Points on this clone: This sample also contains other DNA sequences that code for the same CDR3. The CDR3 reads CASSQGSEAFF. The CDR3 region has the DNA TGTGCCAGCAGCCAGGGGTCTGAAGCTTTCTTT. The chain combines TRBV6-2 or TRBV6-3 with TRBJ1-1, with D perhaps TRBD1 (6 bases). V lost 6 bases, J lost 6 bases, and 8 bases lay in between. Germline lookup yields CDR1 MNHEY and CDR2 SVGEGT. The CDR3 is 11 residues long.

The rearrangement joins TRBV12-3 or TRBV12-4 to TRBJ1-5; D perhaps matches TRBD1 (5 bases). Trimming stripped 5 bases from V and 4 bases from J, with 9 bases between. This CDR3 comprises 13 residues. The CDR3 here is CASSRRQNQPQHF. In nucleotides, the CDR3 is TGTGCCAGCAGTCGCCGACAGAATCAGCCCCAGCATTTT.

The chain links TRBV3-1 (or the pseudogene TRBV3-2) to TRBJ1-1; possible D gene TRBD1, 5 bases. The CDR3 extends over 14 amino acids. CDR1 is LGHDT and CDR2 is YNNKEL in the germline V gene (reference sequence). Trimming removed 6 bases from V and 3 bases from J, with 14 bases in between. The CDR3 region has the DNA TGTGCCAGCAGTTTCGGGGGAAGGCACACTGAAGCTTTCTTT. Translating gives CASSFGGRHTEAFF.

This clone was recorded once. J is TRBJ2-3 and V is TRBV5-1; D is perhaps TRBD2 (6 bases). The CDR3 covers 14 residues. Trimming stripped 5 bases from V and 2 bases from J, with 12 bases between. Germline CDR1 SGHRS, CDR2 YFSETQ. The CDR3 region is CASRNREYTDTQYF. CDR3 sequence (DNA): TGCGCCAGCAGGAACCGGGAGTACACAGATACGCAGTATTTT.

The chain links TRBV21-1 to TRBJ2-2; no check of the table's D call, TRBD1, against the DNA was made. TRBV21-1 is a listed pseudogene. There are 12 residues in the CDR3. This CDR3 reads CAIARDSGELFF. The CDR3 nucleotides read TGTGCCATCGCCCGGGACAGCGGGGAGCTGTTTTTT.

The V and J genes are TRBV18 and TRBJ1-6; D unclear. Looked up from germline, CDR1 is KGHSH and CDR2 is LQKENI. The V gene lost 0 bases and the J gene lost 9 bases, with 12 bases spanning the gap. This CDR3 region has 15 residues. For the CDR3, the DNA is TGTGCCAGCTCACCACCCGCGGGTGAGGGTTCACCCCTCCACTTT. Residues: CASSPPAGEGSPLHF.

The chain combines TRBV11-3 with TRBJ1-3; D perhaps matches TRBD1 (5 bases). Trimming pared 1 base from V and 0 bases from J, leaving 13 bases between. Germline CDR1 reads SGHNT; CDR2 reads YENEEA. CDR3 length: 17 amino acids. The CDR3 DNA reads as TGTGCCAGCAGCTTAGTAGACAGACCAAGCTCTGGAAACACCATATATTTT. Protein product: CASSLVDRPSSGNTIYF.

The rearrangement joins TRBV20-1 to TRBJ2-1, with TRBD2 matching over 10 bases. Germline CDR1 DFQATT, CDR2 SNEGSKA (reference sequence). This CDR3 has 14 amino acids. Unmatched junction bases numbered 5, after V lost 3 bases and J lost 6 bases. The CDR3 region is CSASPSGRGNEQFF. In nucleotides, the CDR3 is TGCAGTGCTAGTCCGAGCGGGAGGGGCAATGAGCAGTTCTTC.

This chain links TRBV7-2 with TRBJ1-2; D uncertain. CDR1 is SGHTA and CDR2 is FQGNSA in the germline V gene. Deletions cut 4 bases from V and 0 bases from J, with 6 bases between. CDR3 length: 13 residues. The DNA of the CDR3 is TGTGCCAGCAGCTCCGTAGCTAACTATGGCTACACCTTC. It codes for CASSSVANYGYTF. The full variable domain, with the rest looked up from reference TRBV7-2 and TRBJ1-2, is GAGVSQSPSNKVTEKGKDVELRCDPISGHTALYWYRQSLGQGLEFLIYFQGNSAPDKSGLPSDRFSAERTGGSVSTLTIQRTQQEDSAVYLCASSSVANYGYTFGSGTRLTVV.

This clone has a handful of counts. This sequence joins TRBV11-3 and TRBJ1-3, with D perhaps TRBD1 (6 bases). V dropped 0 bases and J dropped 1 base, with 7 bases sitting between them. The CDR3 is 15 amino acids. Germline V gene data show CDR1 as SGHNT and CDR2 as YENEEA. DNA of the CDR3: TGTGCCAGCAGCTTAGATGGACAGTCTGGAAACACCATATATTTT. Translating gives CASSLDGQSGNTIYF.

This rearrangement joins TRBV27 to TRBJ1-1, with D perhaps TRBD1 (5 bases). Germline loops: CDR1 MNHEY, CDR2 SMNVEV (reference sequence). The V end lost 3 bases, the J end lost 10 bases, and 18 bases lay between the germline ends. This CDR3 spans 14 amino acids. The CDR3: CASSLSGRGSGAFF. The CDR3 bases are TGTGCCAGCAGTTTGTCAGGAAGGGGCAGTGGAGCTTTCTTT.